A selection of T cell receptor beta chains follows, all from one sample in a study of Ad26.COV2.S vaccination and SARS-CoV-2 variants. TCRdb's table, derived via immunoSEQ multiplex PCR, lists solely in-frame clones and lacks some. The table lists about 440,000 clones, 90% of them singletons. Sequences were derived from peripheral blood, sampled in a trial of Ad26.COV2.S vaccine versus placebo. The receptors were gathered from a person aged 18 to 59 who received the Ad26.COV2.S COVID-19 vaccine or a placebo. CDR3s include the opening cysteine and the closing phenylalanine or tryptophan. D genes are given only for firm matches. Size is stated for part of the rows, as once, few or many counts, or as a class when the clone is expanded.

v_call: TRBV24-1
d_call: TRBD1
clone_size: .
j_call: TRBJ2-6
cdr3_nt: TGTGCCACCAGTGATACTCCGGGACAGGGGGCGTCTGGGGCCAACGTCCTGACTTTC
cdr3_aa: CATSDTPGQGASGANVLTF

v_call: TRBV27
d_call: TRBD2
clone_size: .
j_call: TRBJ2-5
cdr3_nt: TGTGCCAGCAGTCCCGGGACTAGCGGGAGGGAGACCCAGTACTTC
cdr3_aa: CASSPGTSGRETQYF

v_call: TRBV7-9
d_call: .
clone_size: once
j_call: TRBJ1-4
cdr3_nt: TGTGCCAGCAGCTTAGAGAGGGGAGAAAAACTGTTTTTT
cdr3_aa: CASSLERGEKLFF

v_call: TRBV28
d_call: .
clone_size: .
j_call: TRBJ2-7
cdr3_nt: TGTGCCAGCAGTTTAATCGCTGAAGGGGTAGTCCACGAGCAGTACTTC
cdr3_aa: CASSLIAEGVVHEQYF

v_call: TRBV30
d_call: .
clone_size: .
j_call: TRBJ2-7
cdr3_nt: TGTGCCTGGAGTGCCCCACGAGTAGAGCAGTACTTC
cdr3_aa: CAWSAPRVEQYF

v_call: TRBV6-5
d_call: .
clone_size: .
j_call: TRBJ1-1
cdr3_nt: TGTGCCAGCAGGGGTCCGTACACTGAAGCTTTCTTT
cdr3_aa: CASRGPYTEAFF

v_call: TRBV10-2
d_call: .
clone_size: once
j_call: TRBJ1-1
cdr3_nt: TGCGCCAGCATAGACGAGGGGGAGAACACTGAAGCTTTCTTT
cdr3_aa: CASIDEGENTEAFF

v_call: TRBV5-4
d_call: TRBD2
clone_size: .
j_call: TRBJ2-7
cdr3_nt: TGTGCCAGCAGCTTGGGACTAGCGGGCTCCTACGAGCAGTACTTC
cdr3_aa: CASSLGLAGSYEQYF

v_call: TRBV3-1/TRBV3-2
d_call: TRBD1
clone_size: .
j_call: TRBJ2-7
cdr3_nt: TGTGCCAGCAGCAGGGGACAGGGGGCTTACGAGCAGTACTTC
cdr3_aa: CASSRGQGAYEQYF

v_call: TRBV28
d_call: .
clone_size: .
j_call: TRBJ1-4
cdr3_nt: TGTGCCAGCAGCATGACCGGGACACCGGTAGGGGAACTGTTTTTT
cdr3_aa: CASSMTGTPVGELFF

v_call: TRBV6-2/TRBV6-3
d_call: .
clone_size: few
j_call: TRBJ2-7
cdr3_nt: TGTGCCAGCAGTTACTCCGGAGGAGCGGGCTTCCACTACGAGCAGTACTTC
cdr3_aa: CASSYSGGAGFHYEQYF